The subject of this entry is one T cell receptor (beta chain). Its antigen is unknown. The sample belongs to a study of regulatory T cells in long-lasting Graves disease. Notes on the study in general: With persistent disease, TRBV28, TRBJ1-2 and TRBJ2-5 were the favored segments. TCR diversity in persistent Graves' patients was below that of newly diagnosed ones.

As to time point: newly diagnosed GD, antithyroid drugs for less than 3 months. PBMCs provided the RNA from which the TCR library was made. CDR3 length: 15 amino acids. After removal of 3 bases from V and 3 bases from J, the junction contained 3 bases not matched to a gene. Through Arm-PCR of CDR3 regions and iRepertoire HTBI primers, TCR beta libraries were built. TCRdb itself ran the multiplex PCR reads through MiXCR, one entry per CDR3 protein. The sample comprises about 400,000 distinct CDR3 sequences, around 16% of which are singletons, and over 7.5% rests with the top ten. These data also formed part of another study, on T cells in Graves' hyperthyroidism and ophthalmopathy.

The genes are TRBV12-3 or TRBV12-4 and TRBJ1-5, with TRBD1 matching 9 bases. Sequencing used peripheral blood mononuclear cells (PBMCs), obtained at new diagnosis, from a patient treated with antithyroid drugs. The sequence came from a woman aged 40 to 49 with Graves disease. CDR3 amino acids: CASSLGQGFNQPQHF. CDR3 bases: TGTGCCAGCAGTTTGGGACAGGGATTCAATCAGCCCCAGCATTTT.